This T cell receptor beta chain was identified during a study of blood T cell repertoires in COVID-19. Across the study: Sites across the United States, Italy and Spain contributed samples from acute and convalescent COVID-19. T cells, B-cell-depleted T cells, or PBMCs provided the cDNA or gDNA that served as material.

Germline trimming cut 2 bases from V and 4 bases from J; bases unmatched to any gene: 2. Germline lookup yields CDR1 LNHNV and CDR2 YYDKDF (reference sequence). There are 14 residues in the CDR3. In the authors' methods: By means of reference gene primer amplification, nucleated cell counts were estimated. Sequencing used immunoSEQ multiplex PCR; TCRdb keeps in-frame clones, though not all of them. V and J calls and clone size come straight from that table; D and trimming were deduced from the DNA. Of fewer than 150,000 clones listed, 70% to 80% are singletons. The specimen sequenced was peripheral blood. This receptor was obtained from a human donor in a cohort sampled during active COVID-19. V is TRBV15 and J is TRBJ1-2; 9 nucleotides align to TRBD1. The CDR3 sequence is CATSRKQGAYGYTF. The CDR3 DNA reads as TGTGCCACCAGCAGAAAACAGGGGGCCTATGGCTACACCTTC.